Listed below are T cell receptor beta chains from one sample, sequenced in a study of T cell responses to AZD1222 COVID-19 vaccine. Sequenced by immunoSEQ multiplex PCR; TCRdb stores in-frame clones only, minus some. The sample lists roughly 150,000 clones, about 88% occurring once. The sequenced sample was peripheral blood, obtained on day 0 of AZD1222 vaccination. Receptors originate from an adult in good health. Both conserved end residues are part of each CDR3. A D gene is named only where the DNA matches it firmly. Some rows have no size entry. The others give once, few or many, or a class for an expanded clone.

>-|TRBD2|TRBJ2-1|TRBV27
TGTGCCAGCAGTTTATCGGCGGGAGGCTACAATGAGCAGTTCTTC
CASSLSAGGYNEQFF
>-|-|TRBJ2-3|TRBV12-3/TRBV12-4
TGTGCCAGCAGTGCCAGAGATACGCAGTATTTT
CASSARDTQYF
>-|-|TRBJ2-2|TRBV5-4
TGTGCCAGCAGTAGTAGAGGGGAGCTGTTTTTT
CASSSRGELFF
>-|-|TRBJ2-3|TRBV9
TGTGCCAGCAGCGTAGGATTTTCTAGCACAGATACGCAGTATTTT
CASSVGFSSTDTQYF
>few|TRBD1|TRBJ1-1|TRBV6-5
TGTGCCAGCAGTTACGGGACAGGGGGCACTGAAGCTTTCTTT
CASSYGTGGTEAFF
>-|-|TRBJ2-7|TRBV27
TGTGCCAGCAGTTTAAGGCAGAATACCTACGAGCAGTACTTC
CASSLRQNTYEQYF
>-|-|TRBJ1-4|TRBV7-2
TGTGCCAGCAGCGACGTTCGGGGCGCGGGCCTTAATGAAAAACTGTTTTTT
CASSDVRGAGLNEKLFF
>-|TRBD1|TRBJ2-7|TRBV7-9
TGTGCCAGCAGCCCGCGACAGGGTTCCTACTACGAGCAGTACTTC
CASSPRQGSYYEQYF
>-|TRBD1|TRBJ1-2|TRBV6-1
TGTGCCAGCAGTGAACTAGGACAGGGAGGCTATGGCTACACCTTC
CASSELGQGGYGYTF
>-|-|TRBJ1-2|TRBV6-5
TGTGCCAGCAGTTCCCCCGACGGCGCCTATGGCTACACCTTC
CASSSPDGAYGYTF
>once|TRBD1|TRBJ1-2|TRBV6-1
TGTGCCAGCAGTGGAGACAGGGATCTCGTGCTCGGGTATGGCTACACCTTC
CASSGDRDLVLGYGYTF
>-|-|TRBJ2-6|TRBV5-8
TGTGCCAGCAGCTTACAAGGATCTGGGGCCAACGTCCTGACTTTC
CASSLQGSGANVLTF
>-|-|TRBJ2-7|TRBV15
TGTGCCACCAGCAGAGCGGAGCCCGGAGCCTACGAGCAGTACTTC
CATSRAEPGAYEQYF
>-|-|TRBJ2-2|TRBV7-2
TGTGCCAGTCAGGGTCCGGGGGCGATAGCCGGGGAGCTGTTTTTT
CASQGPGAIAGELFF
>few|TRBD1|TRBJ1-1|TRBV12-5
TGTGCTAGTGCCCTGGACAGGGATGACACTGAAGCTTTCTTT
CASALDRDDTEAFF
>-|TRBD1|TRBJ1-2|TRBV7-9
TGTGCCAGCAGCTCTGATAACAGGGGCGCTAACTATGGCTACACCTTC
CASSSDNRGANYGYTF
>-|-|TRBJ1-1|TRBV11-3
TGTGCCAGCAGCCAGACAGGCAACACTGAAGCTTTCTTT
CASSQTGNTEAFF
>-|-|TRBJ1-3|TRBV19
TGTGCCAGTAGAAAGGGCGATAGCCCTGGAAACACCATATATTTT
CASRKGDSPGNTIYF
>-|-|TRBJ1-4|TRBV28
TGTGCCAGCTCATCGGGGGGGAGGGTGTTTTTT
CASSSGGRVFF
>few|-|TRBJ1-3|TRBV5-1
TGCGCCAGCAGCTTGGCCTACCCTAGATCGGACGTCCGGTCAGGTGGAAACACCATATATTTT
CASSLAYPRSDVRSGGNTIYF
>once|-|TRBJ1-1|TRBV7-9
TGTGCCAGCAGCCTTGGGGGAGGGGGAAAAGGGACTGAAGCTTTCTTT
CASSLGGGGKGTEAFF
>-|TRBD1|TRBJ2-2|TRBV11-3
TGTGCCAGCAGCCGAACCCAGGGGGTGGGGGAGCTGTTTTTT
CASSRTQGVGELFF
>-|TRBD2|TRBJ2-7|TRBV5-1
TGCGCCAGCAGCGACCTAGCGGGTGACTACGAGCAGTACTTC
CASSDLAGDYEQYF
>-|-|TRBJ1-3|TRBV7-9
TGTGCCAGCAGCTCAGGTCGAGGCCTAAAAGGGGCTGGAAACACCATATATTTT
CASSSGRGLKGAGNTIYF
>once|TRBD2|TRBJ2-3|TRBV3-1/TRBV3-2
TGTGCCAGCAGCCTAGGACTAGCGGGAGGGGAAGATACGCAGTATTTT
CASSLGLAGGEDTQYF
>-|-|TRBJ1-1|TRBV6-5
TGTGCCATTGCGGTTCACGGCACTGAAGCTTTCTTT
CAIAVHGTEAFF
>-|-|TRBJ1-5|TRBV4-1
TGCGCCAGCAGCCAAACCACCTATCAGCCCCAGCATTTT
CASSQTTYQPQHF
>-|-|TRBJ1-6|TRBV5-4
TGTGCCAGCAGCTCCACAGGGTTCAATTCACCCCTCCACTTT
CASSSTGFNSPLHF
>once|TRBD2|TRBJ2-7|TRBV4-2
TGTGCCAGCAGCCAAGAAGCGGGGGGCTCCTACGAGCAGTACTTC
CASSQEAGGSYEQYF
>-|-|TRBJ2-7|TRBV12-3/TRBV12-4
TGTGCCAGCATGTACAGGTTAATTGCCGAGCAGTACTTC
CASMYRLIAEQYF
>-|TRBD1|TRBJ1-2|TRBV5-8
TGTGCCAGCAGCTTGGTGTGGACAGGGGAAGATGGCTACACCTTC
CASSLVWTGEDGYTF
>-|-|TRBJ2-3|TRBV19
TGTGCCAGTAGTTTCCTAGAGGTACCAGATACGCAGTATTTT
CASSFLEVPDTQYF
>-|-|TRBJ1-2|TRBV5-1
TGCGCCAGCAGCTTGGATTCAGGGTTGGCTGGCTACACCTTC
CASSLDSGLAGYTF
>-|TRBD2|TRBJ2-1|TRBV6-1
TGTGCCAGCAGTGAATTTAGCGGGGGGGCTAATGAGCAGTTCTTC
CASSEFSGGANEQFF
>-|-|TRBJ1-5|TRBV2
TGTGCCAGCAGTGAAGGTACGGAGCCCGGCAATCAGCCCCAGCATTTT
CASSEGTEPGNQPQHF
>few|-|TRBJ2-7|TRBV18
TGTGCCAGCTCACCAGAACTCGCCAGCTACGAGCAGTACTTC
CASSPELASYEQYF
>-|-|TRBJ1-2|TRBV11-2
TGTGCCAGCAGCTTATCGGGGGCTTTACCTAACTATGGCTACACCTTC
CASSLSGALPNYGYTF
>-|TRBD2|TRBJ2-7|TRBV2
TGTGCCAGCAGCTTGCGTGGGGCGGGGGTTTCCACCTACGAGCAGTACTTC
CASSLRGAGVSTYEQYF
>-|TRBD2|TRBJ2-3|TRBV6-4
TGTGCCAGCACCGAAACGGGGGGAAGCACAGATACGCAGTATTTT
CASTETGGSTDTQYF
>-|-|TRBJ1-2|TRBV5-1
TGCGCCAGCAGCCTCGACGGTGGATCGAATGGCTACACCTTC
CASSLDGGSNGYTF
>-|-|TRBJ1-2|TRBV5-6
TGTGCCAGCAGCTTGGTAGCCAGGGAGGACCACTATGGCTACACCTTC
CASSLVAREDHYGYTF
>-|-|TRBJ1-2|TRBV7-2
TGTGCCACCCACCCGACCGGTCTATCCTATGGCTACACCTTC
CATHPTGLSYGYTF